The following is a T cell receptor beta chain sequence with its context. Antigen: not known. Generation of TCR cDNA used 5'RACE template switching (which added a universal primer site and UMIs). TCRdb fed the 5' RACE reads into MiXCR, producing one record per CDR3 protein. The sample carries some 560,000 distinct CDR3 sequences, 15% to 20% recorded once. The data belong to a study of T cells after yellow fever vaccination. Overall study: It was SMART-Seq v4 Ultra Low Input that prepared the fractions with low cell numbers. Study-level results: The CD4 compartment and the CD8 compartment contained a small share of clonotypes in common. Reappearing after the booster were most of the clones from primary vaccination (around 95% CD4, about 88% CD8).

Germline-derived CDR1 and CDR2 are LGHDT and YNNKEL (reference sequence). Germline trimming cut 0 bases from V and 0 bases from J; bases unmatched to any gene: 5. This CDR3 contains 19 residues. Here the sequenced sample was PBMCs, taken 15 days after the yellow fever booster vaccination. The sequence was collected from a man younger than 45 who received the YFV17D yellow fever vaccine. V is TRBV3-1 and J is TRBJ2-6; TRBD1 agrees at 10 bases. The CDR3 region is CASSQDGTGVGSGANVLTF. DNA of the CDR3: TGTGCCAGCAGCCAAGATGGGACAGGGGTAGGCTCTGGGGCCAACGTCCTGACTTTC.